The subject of this entry is one TCR beta chain. This clonotype has only a few counts. Its antigen remains undetermined. This may be a read error: a much more frequent sequence differs by one nucleotide. The source of the sample is a study of regulatory T cells in long-lasting Graves disease (dated by TCRdb to the early 2020s). Notes on the research overall: Antithyroid drugs had been taken for less than 3 months by newly diagnosed Graves' disease patients. The study took place in China and was registered as a clinical trial. TCR sequencing covered about 13 persistent and 20 or so newly diagnosed Graves' disease patients, around 35 samples in total. Peripheral blood TCR sequencing and RNA sequencing compared persistent Graves' disease patients with newly diagnosed Graves' disease patients. Results the study describes overall, beyond this receptor: Only the TCR beta chain was sequenced and analyzed. A larger number of public clonotypes was shared among persistent patients (over 2,500) than among newly diagnosed patients (roughly 980). TRBV28, TRBJ1-2 and TRBJ2-5 were preferentially used in persistent disease, while TRBV20-1 and TRBJ2-1 were favored in newly diagnosed disease. Only peripheral blood was studied, because thyroid tissue, the primary lesion, was inaccessible. Persistent Graves' disease patients showed lower TCR Shannon entropy and fewer highly expanded clones than newly diagnosed patients, suggesting clonal expansion. The authors noted that the small sample size was a limitation that may lower accuracy.

Read against the paper, the sample's time point label means: newly diagnosed GD, antithyroid drugs for less than 3 months. For both TCR sequencing and RNA sequencing, RNA was extracted from PBMCs using TRIzol. Graves' disease was diagnosed according to American Thyroid Association guidelines. The patients came from an endocrinology department in Xi'an, China. Each patient gave about 8.1 milliliters of peripheral blood, collected in an EDTA anticoagulant tube. Ficoll Paque Plus density gradient separation was used to isolate PBMCs, and no further T cell sorting was performed. An Agilent 2100 Bioanalyzer and agarose gel were used to check RNA quality, while a NanoDrop 2000 measured RNA concentration. CDR1 and CDR2 are drawn from the germline V gene: SNHLY, FYNNEI. The cysteine opens and the phenylalanine closes a CDR3 of 14 amino acids. Only the CDR3 portion is preserved as DNA: 42 bases, with reading frame beginning at the first base.

The library came from multiplex PCR. The run used an Illumina HiSeq 4000. TCR beta libraries were built with iRepertoire HTBI primers and Arm-PCR amplification of CDR3 regions. PCR products were gel purified before sequencing. On the study's bioinformatics: Gene usage analysis of CDR3 amino acid clonotypes relied on the 62 TRBV and around 14 TRBJ segments identified across samples. Filtered high-quality paired reads were merged into contigs using COPE and FqMerger. BLAST was used to align contigs to the IMGT TRBV, TRBD and TRBJ reference genes, and CDR3 was defined following IMGT. Any clonotype with a frequency above 0.1% was classified as a highly expanded clone. Shannon entropy was used to measure repertoire diversity, and the Gini coefficient was used to measure V-J evenness. Public clonotypes were defined as clonotypes shared by more than one individual. The public reads were run again by TCRdb, first through fastp at Q25 and then through MiXCR, and only productive beta chains were kept. One record per CDR3 amino acid sequence lists the most common genes and DNA. The V and J calls and clone size are TCRdb's, not the authors'. This sample comprises 450,000 to 600,000 distinct CDR3 sequences, about 17% of them detected only once. The ten largest account for 12% of the sample.

The sample was also linked to a second study, of T cells in Graves' hyperthyroidism and ophthalmopathy. Drawing on the second study: A patient counted as having stable Graves' hyperthyroidism if no progression to ophthalmopathy occurred over 18 months of follow-up. Hyperthyroidism patients were newly diagnosed, had a disease duration of under 2 months, and were aged 18 to 65 years. The study excluded patients with uncontrolled infections, other autoimmune diseases, pregnancy or lactation. Diagnoses were based on clinical symptoms, serum thyroxine and TRAb, thyroid ultrasound and orbital computed tomography. The first round of RT-PCR for the TCR CDR3 was performed with the HTBI primer set and the Qiagen OneStep RT-PCR kit. Most expanded thyroid clonotypes (frequency above 0.001) were also found in blood, which suggests that blood repertoires may mirror thyroid immune responses. A model built on a 13 V-J signature distinguished ophthalmopathy from stable hyperthyroidism, reaching about 89% sensitivity and 81.08% specificity in cross-validation and 80%/75% in testing. In validation, progression to ophthalmopathy was predicted by the model with roughly 69% sensitivity and approximately 78% specificity, a median of roughly six months before onset. To identify TCR V-J signatures that set the groups apart, the researchers used a discovery cohort of 100 patients, made up of 40 to 45 with Graves' ophthalmopathy and 57 with stable Graves' hyperthyroidism. Whether ophthalmopathy could be predicted prospectively was tested in an independent validation cohort made up of roughly 20 hyperthyroidism patients plus 17 patients who later progressed to ophthalmopathy. The approximately 90 discovery patients were divided at random into training and test sets in a 7:3 ratio. Thyroid tissue and blood T-cell repertoires from several Graves' hyperthyroidism patients were also compared in the study. After sampling, hyperthyroidism patients received methimazole starting at 30 mg daily, and ophthalmopathy patients received high-dose intravenous methylprednisolone. Libraries were constructed in a second round of multiplex PCR, after which size selection and purification were carried out. Sequencing of the libraries was done on an Illumina HiSeq2000 using paired-end 100 bp reads. Raw data were processed with SOAPnuke, discarding reads with adapters, uncalled bases, mean Phred below 15, or no exact constant-primer or identifier match. COPE v1.2.5 was used to merge the high-quality paired reads, and each unique nucleotide sequence was defined as a clonotype. Clonotypes were aligned to IMGT TRBV, TRBD and TRBJ reference segments using MiTCR v1.1. Only V-J combinations with frequency above 0.0001, covering about 99% of repertoires, were analysed. A TCS score was defined as the ratio between F50 (clonal expansion) and ExV (chaos), using BLOSUM62-based TCRdist between CDR3 peptides within each V-J. Welch's t-statistics and random forest reduced around 520 V-J features to 10 to 15, which were used in a naive Bayes classifier (R e1071). No statistical method was used to set the sample size in advance, and investigators knew the group allocation. According to the paper, TCR Vbeta CDR3 sequencing was carried out on 120 to 150 peripheral blood samples, which came from approximately 43 ophthalmopathy, approximately 72 hyperthyroidism and approximately 17 progressor patients.

Recombination joined TRBV2 with TRBJ2-1; 9 junctional bases match TRBD2. The input for sequencing was peripheral blood mononuclear cells (PBMCs), taken at new diagnosis, from a patient treated with antithyroid drugs. This clonotype originated in a middle-aged man with Graves disease. Donor details come from another sample of the same person, matched by shared clones. The DNA sequence reads TGTGCCAGCAATGGCCTAGCGGGATCCAATGAGCGGTTCTTC. Its coded protein is CASNGLAGSNERFF. Reference TRBV2 and TRBJ2-1 proteins supply the regions before and after the CDR3; the full variable domain is: EPEVTQTPSHQVTQMGQEVILRCVPISNHLYFYWYRQILGQKVEFLVSFYNNEISEKSEIFDDQFSVERPDGSNFTLKIRSTKLEDSAMYFCASNGLAGSNERFFGPGTRLTVL.